A single sample is the source of the 32 T cell receptor beta chains below, sequenced in a study of OX40 agonist ivuxolimab in advanced cancers. Libraries came from the immunoSEQ multiplex PCR assay. TCRdb holds this immuneACCESS table with in-frame rearrangements only. Some clones are missing; in checked studies, unresolved V genes explain under half, and the rest has no known cause. For this sample there are roughly 82,000 clones; roughly nine tenths appear just once. The ten largest clonotypes hold 10% of the sample. Source: CD4+ or CD8+ T cells sorted from blood, taken in a trial of the OX40 agonist ivuxolimab. The receptors come from an adult with an advanced solid tumor such as melanoma, head and neck, liver or kidney cancer.

This rearrangement joins TRBV10-1 to TRBJ2-7; 7 nucleotides line up with TRBD1. Germline values: CDR1 WNHNN, CDR2 SYGVQD (reference sequence). V was clipped by 3 bases and J by 1 base; unmatched bases: 3. CDR3 size: 14 residues. The CDR3 protein is CASSDPGQSYEQYF. CDR3 bases: TGCGCCAGCAGTGATCCGGGACAGTCCTACGAGCAGTACTTC.

The chain uses TRBV5-4 and TRBJ2-3; no definite D call. Germline CDR1 reads SGHNT; CDR2 reads YYREEE (reference sequence). The CDR3 runs 13 residues. V lost 4 bases and J 2 bases, leaving 8 bases between the germline ends. The CDR3 DNA reads TGTGCCAGCAGCCTCACCTACACAGATACGCAGTATTTT. Amino acid sequence: CASSLTYTDTQYF.

This chain connects TRBV5-4 to TRBJ2-1; TRBD2 matches 9 bases. The germline V gene has CDR1 SGHNT and CDR2 YYREEE (reference sequence). V trimming: 4 bases; J trimming: 10 bases; junction bases outside the gene matches: 6. The CDR3 length is 13 residues. The CDR3 here is CASSEGLAKEQFF. The CDR3 coding sequence is TGTGCCAGCAGCGAGGGACTAGCAAAAGAGCAGTTCTTC.

The chain carries TRBV5-1 and TRBJ1-1; perhaps TRBD1 as D (6 bases). Germline V gives CDR1 SGHRS, CDR2 YFSETQ. V lost 1 base and J lost 6, with 13 bases in between. This CDR3 is built from 14 residues. The CDR3 DNA sequence: TGCGCCAGCAGCTTGTTATCAGGGGAGGCTGAAGCTTTCTTT. Amino acids: CASSLLSGEAEAFF.

The chain has TRBV29-1 and TRBJ2-3, with TRBD2 as a possible D gene (6 bases). Between the trimmed V and J ends, which lost 0 bases and 1 base, there was a span of 8 bases. CDR1 is SQVTM and CDR2 is ANQGSEA in the germline V gene. This CDR3 has 14 residues. CDR3 protein: CSVEEGLRTDTQYF. The CDR3 DNA reads TGCAGCGTTGAAGAGGGACTTCGCACAGATACGCAGTATTTT.

Details on this clone: At the DNA level, this CDR3 is encoded by other sequences in the same sample as well. The V gene is TRBV5-1, the J gene TRBJ1-1; D not certain. Germline V gene sequence: CDR1 SGHRS, CDR2 YFSETQ. Trimming left V 2 bases short and J 0 bases short, with 5 bases between. The CDR3 runs to 13 residues. The CDR3 DNA reads TGCGCCAGCAGCTTTGGCATGAACACTGAAGCTTTCTTT. It is translated as CASSFGMNTEAFF.

DNA of the CDR3: TGTGCCAGCAGTGAAAAGGGATTGGGCTACGAGCAGTACTTC. It yields the protein CASSEKGLGYEQYF. This chain connects TRBV2 to TRBJ2-7; D is ambiguous. The germline CDR1 and CDR2 sequences are SNHLY and FYNNEI. This CDR3 is built from 14 residues. The V end was cut by 2 bases, the J end by 3 bases, with 11 bases between.

This chain links TRBV7-9 with TRBJ1-6; TRBD1 aligns across 10 bases. Trimming at V came to 6 bases and at J to 6 bases, leaving 8 bases not matched to a gene. The CDR3 consists of 16 residues. Per the germline V gene, CDR1 is SEHNR and CDR2 is FQNEAQ (reference sequence). The CDR3: CASSTGQGLGNSPLHF. The CDR3 region has the DNA TGTGCCAGCAGTACGGGACAGGGGCTCGGTAATTCACCCCTCCACTTT.

The chain is built from TRBV2 and TRBJ2-1; D might be TRBD1 (6 bases). The CDR3 consists of 12 residues. The ends were cut back, 7 bases at V and 6 bases at J, with 10 bases in the middle. Germline V lookup: CDR1 SNHLY, CDR2 FYNNEI. The DNA for the CDR3 is TGTGCCAGCACTCGGGACACCAATGAGCAGTTCTTC. It codes for CASTRDTNEQFF.

J is TRBJ2-2 and V is TRBV11-2, with D perhaps matching TRBD2 (5 bases). Per the germline V gene, CDR1 is SGHAT and CDR2 is FQNNGV. V shed 1 base and J shed 0 bases, with 9 bases lying between them. This CDR3 region has 16 residues. CDR3 sequence (DNA): TGTGCCAGCAGCTTAGTTCCGGGGTCGAACACCGGGGAGCTGTTTTTT. Encoded protein: CASSLVPGSNTGELFF. The full variable domain, completed using reference TRBV11-2 and TRBJ2-2, is EAGVAQSPRYKIIEKRQSVAFWCNPISGHATLYWYQQILGQGPKLLIQFQNNGVVDDSQLPKDRFSAERLKGVDSTLKIQPAKLEDSAVYLCASSLVPGSNTGELFFGEGSRLTVL.

The chain couples TRBV10-3 to TRBJ2-1; D unresolved. The CDR3 is 13 residues long. Deletions cut 0 bases from V and 7 bases from J, with 7 bases between. The V gene's germline CDR1 is ENHRY and CDR2 SYGVKD. CDR3 in amino acids: CAISESVRNEQFF. The CDR3 DNA reads as TGTGCCATCAGTGAGTCGGTCAGGAATGAGCAGTTCTTC.

CDR3: CASSSRQGQNTGELFF. CDR3 nucleotide sequence: TGTGCCAGCAGTTCTCGACAGGGGCAGAACACCGGGGAGCTGTTTTTT. This chain links TRBV28 with TRBJ2-2; 8 bases agree with TRBD1. The length of the CDR3 is 16 residues. Germline-derived CDR1 and CDR2 are MDHEN and SYDVKM. V was pared by 4 bases and J by 1 base, with 5 bases of the junction left unmatched.

The J gene is TRBJ2-6, the V gene TRBV6-1; weak D call: TRBD2 (5 bases). There are 17 residues in the CDR3. V was shortened by 0 bases and J by 5 bases, with 14 bases between the two germline ends. The germline V gene encodes CDR1 MNHNS and CDR2 SASEGT. The CDR3 here is CASSEASLWERANVLTF. In nucleotides, the CDR3 is TGTGCCAGCAGTGAAGCTAGCCTCTGGGAGAGGGCCAACGTCCTGACTTTC.

The V call is TRBV5-8, the J call TRBJ2-5; D is uncertain. The CDR3 totals 13 residues. The germline CDR1 and CDR2 sequences are SGHTS and YDEGEE. Trimming took 2 bases from V and 4 from J, leaving 9 bases between them. The CDR3 loop reads CASSLQGAETQYF. CDR3 DNA: TGTGCCAGCAGCTTACAAGGTGCAGAGACCCAGTACTTC.

This chain connects TRBV11-2 to TRBJ1-2; D is possibly TRBD1 (6 bases). The CDR3 is made up of 15 amino acids. With 5 bases removed from V and 1 base from J, the gap between germline ends came to 14 bases. Germline V CDR1 and CDR2: SGHAT, FQNNGV. CDR3 region: CASSQRGGDNYGYTF. DNA for the CDR3: TGTGCCAGCAGCCAGAGAGGGGGAGATAACTATGGCTACACCTTC.

This chain connects TRBV10-3 to TRBJ2-7, with TRBD2 identical over 9 bases. Looked up from germline, CDR1 is ENHRY and CDR2 is SYGVKD. With V trimmed by 7 bases and J by 4 bases, 2 bases remained unmatched. The CDR3 sequence is 12 residues long. CDR3 sequence: CAINSGSYEQYF. The CDR3 DNA is TGTGCCATCAATAGCGGGAGTTACGAGCAGTACTTC.

This rearrangement joins TRBV4-1 to TRBJ1-3, with 8 bases identical to TRBD1. This CDR3 comprises 17 residues. The V and J ends lost 0 bases and 3 bases, in that order; junction bases with no gene match: 7. The V gene's germline CDR1 is MGHRA and CDR2 YSYEKL. The CDR3 loop reads CASSQEGPRGLGNTIYF. The CDR3 bases are TGCGCCAGCAGCCAAGAAGGGCCCAGGGGGCTTGGAAACACCATATATTTT.

This clone has a single count. V is TRBV7-9 and J is TRBJ2-3; D not resolved. CDR1 and CDR2 (germline): SEHNR, FQNEAQ (reference sequence). V was shortened by 8 bases and J by 0 bases, with 9 bases between the two germline ends. CDR3 length: 13 residues. Here the CDR3 reads CASRRPSTDTQYF. In nucleotides, the CDR3 is TGTGCCAGCCGCCGACCTAGCACAGATACGCAGTATTTT.

The chain couples TRBV7-3 to TRBJ2-3, with D possibly TRBD2 on 6 matching bases. Between the trimmed V and J ends, which lost 3 bases and 0 bases, there was a span of 10 bases. The length of the CDR3 is 15 residues. Looked up from germline, CDR1 is SGHTA and CDR2 is FQGTGA. CDR3 coding DNA: TGTGCCAGCAGCTTTCGCGGGATTAGCACAGATACGCAGTATTTT. It yields the protein CASSFRGISTDTQYF.

This chain connects TRBV4-2 to TRBJ2-1, with a possible D match to TRBD1 (5 bases). Looked up from germline, CDR1 is LGHNA and CDR2 is YNFKEQ. Trimming took off 4 bases at V and 2 bases at J, with 9 bases between the two ends. The CDR3 is 14 residues long. CDR3 nucleotides: TGTGCCAGCAGCCTCCAGGGTCCCTACAATGAGCAGTTCTTC. Amino acid sequence: CASSLQGPYNEQFF.

This chain connects TRBV18 to TRBJ1-5; D possibly corresponds to TRBD1 (5 bases). Germline lookup yields CDR1 KGHSH and CDR2 LQKENI. This CDR3 region has 14 residues. The ends were cut back, 5 bases at V and 5 bases at J, with 13 bases in the middle. CDR3 loop: CASSAGGRDQPQHF. CDR3 nucleotide sequence: TGTGCCAGCTCAGCGGGGGGAAGGGATCAGCCCCAGCATTTT. Based on the CDR3 plus reference TRBV18 and TRBJ1-5, the full variable domain is NAGVMQNPRHLVRRRGQEARLRCSPMKGHSHVYWYRQLPEEGLKFMVYLQKENIIDESGMPKERFSAEFPKEGPSILRIQQVVRGDSAAYFCASSAGGRDQPQHFGDGTRLSIL.

This chain links TRBV10-3 with TRBJ1-2, with 8 positions matching TRBD1. From germline, CDR1 is ENHRY and CDR2 SYGVKD. The ends lost 7 bases at V and 4 bases at J; junction bases unmatched: 5. This CDR3 spans 13 amino acids. CDR3 coding DNA: TGTGCCATCACGGGACAGGCGGGCTATGGCTACACCTTC. It is translated as CAITGQAGYGYTF.

The gene calls are TRBV5-8 and TRBJ2-4; D is unresolved. V was clipped by 1 base and J by 10 bases, with 15 bases between them. CDR1 and CDR2 from the germline V gene are SGHTS and YDEGEE. The CDR3 is 14 residues long. The CDR3 here is CASSLNGPLSIQYF. In DNA form, the CDR3 reads TGTGCCAGCAGCTTGAATGGGCCCCTCTCGATTCAGTACTTC.

This clone was detected a few times. The chain recombines TRBV28 with TRBJ1-2, with D unresolved. CDR1 MDHEN and CDR2 SYDVKM come from the germline V gene. Between the trimmed V and J ends, which lost 8 bases and 8 bases, there was a span of 15 bases. The CDR3 covers 12 residues. CDR3 region: CASGRSVFGYTF. The DNA of the CDR3 is TGTGCCAGCGGAAGGTCCGTATTCGGCTACACCTTC.

The chain is built from TRBV5-1 and TRBJ1-5; 11 nucleotides match TRBD1. V lost 4 bases and J lost 0; bases outside the gene matches: 9. Per germline, CDR1 SGHRS and CDR2 YFSETQ. CDR3 length equals 18 residues. CDR3 loop: CASSPGTGGDYSNQPQHF. For the CDR3, the DNA is TGCGCCAGCAGCCCTGGGACAGGGGGGGACTATAGCAATCAGCCCCAGCATTTT.

V is TRBV7-8 and J is TRBJ1-1, with D uncertain. The CDR3 covers 13 residues. Germline V gene lookup returns CDR1 SGHVS and CDR2 FQNEAQ. Trimming took 5 bases from V and 0 from J, leaving 7 bases between them. The CDR3 DNA reads TGTGCCAGCAGCGTCGACTTGAACACTGAAGCTTTCTTT. It translates to CASSVDLNTEAFF.

V and J are TRBV15 and TRBJ1-4; D uncertain. Looked up from germline, CDR1 is LNHNV and CDR2 is YYDKDF (reference sequence). This CDR3 is 14 amino acids long. Trimming stripped 2 bases from V and 8 bases from J, with 12 bases between. The DNA of the CDR3 is TGTGCCACCAGCAGATTGGGGTTTGGGGAAAAACTGTTTTTT. Translation: CATSRLGFGEKLFF.

This clone was counted once. V gene TRBV5-1 combines with J gene TRBJ1-4; possible D gene TRBD1, 6 bases. CDR3 size: 14 residues. V was pared by 5 bases and J by 8 bases, with 16 bases between. The V gene's germline CDR1 is SGHRS and CDR2 YFSETQ. The CDR3 here is CASSIGGAQEKLFF. As DNA, the CDR3 is TGCGCCAGCAGTATCGGGGGGGCGCAGGAAAAACTGTTTTTT. Full variable domain (remainder filled in from reference TRBV5-1 and TRBJ1-4): KAGVTQTPRYLIKTRGQQVTLSCSPISGHRSVSWYQQTPGQGLQFLFEYFSETQRNKGNFPGRFSGRQFSNSRSEMNVSTLELGDSALYLCASSIGGAQEKLFFGSGTQLSVL.

This clone was detected only once. V and J are TRBV27 and TRBJ1-3; D may be TRBD1 (6 bases). Trimming shortened V by 6 bases and J by 6 bases, and 15 bases separated the two germline ends. The germline gives CDR1 MNHEY, CDR2 SMNVEV (reference sequence). CDR3 size: 14 residues. CDR3 in amino acids: CASRPRRGVNTIYF. DNA for the CDR3: TGTGCCAGCAGACCTCGCAGGGGCGTAAACACCATATATTTT.

This chain uses TRBV5-1 with TRBJ2-7, with D possibly matching TRBD1 (5 bases). V was pared by 5 bases and J by 3 bases, with 15 bases between. Germline CDR1 reads SGHRS; CDR2 reads YFSETQ. The CDR3 spans 14 residues. In DNA form, the CDR3 reads TGCGCCAGCAGTTCGACAGAAGTTTACTACGAGCAGTACTTC. Protein product: CASSSTEVYYEQYF.

V gene TRBV28 combines with J gene TRBJ1-3, with D unclear. Per the germline V gene, CDR1 is MDHEN and CDR2 is SYDVKM. V lost 1 base and J 0 bases, leaving 10 bases between the germline ends. The CDR3 contains 16 residues. The chain's CDR3 is CASSLYRIYSGNTIYF. CDR3 nucleotides: TGTGCCAGCAGTTTATATCGGATCTACTCTGGAAACACCATATATTTT.

This sequence joins TRBV18 and TRBJ2-5; D is unresolved. The end of the DNA is better explained by TRBJ2-7, so the J call may be wrong. The CDR3 consists of 14 residues. Germline V gene data show CDR1 as KGHSH and CDR2 as LQKENI. The CDR3 nucleotides read TGTGCCAGCTCACCACCGGCAGGCCCCTACGAGCAGTACTTC. This codes for CASSPPAGPYEQYF.